The clone carrying this TCR beta chain was found many times. Its target is not known. TCRdb re-called the RT-PCR reads with MiXCR, one entry per CDR3 protein. The sample has about 780,000 distinct CDR3 sequences; roughly 18% are singletons. The data are from a study of response to subunit inactivated influenza vaccine. This CDR3 spans 16 amino acids. CDR1 is MNHEY, CDR2 SVGEGT, per germline. Losses at the gene ends were 5 bases for V and 0 bases for J; bases not matched to a gene: 7. Study-wide points: T cells newly recruited by each seasonal influenza vaccination are few, the authors suggested.

This sequence originates from a man in his fifties who received an inactivated influenza vaccine. The chain joins TRBV6-2 or TRBV6-3 to TRBJ1-1; 9 bases align to TRBD1. Source: PBMCs from blood, taken 4 to 6 days after vaccination. As DNA, the CDR3 is TGTGCCAGCAGTCGGAGGGACAGGGTGATGAACACTGAAGCTTTCTTT. This codes for CASSRRDRVMNTEAFF.